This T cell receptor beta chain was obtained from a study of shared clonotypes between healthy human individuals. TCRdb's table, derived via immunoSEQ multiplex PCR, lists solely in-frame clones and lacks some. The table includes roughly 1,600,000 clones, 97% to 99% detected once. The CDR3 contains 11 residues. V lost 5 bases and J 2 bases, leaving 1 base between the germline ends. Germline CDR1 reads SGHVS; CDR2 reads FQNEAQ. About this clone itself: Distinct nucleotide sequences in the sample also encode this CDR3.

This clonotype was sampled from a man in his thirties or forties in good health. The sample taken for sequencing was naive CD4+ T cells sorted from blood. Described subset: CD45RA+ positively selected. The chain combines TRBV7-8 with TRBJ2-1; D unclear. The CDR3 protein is CASSPYNEQFF. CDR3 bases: TGTGCCAGCAGCCCCTACAATGAGCAGTTCTTC.